The present T cell receptor (beta chain) was sequenced within a study of T cell repertoires in cytomegalovirus infection. Background on the study: Matching HLA type and CMV infection were both indicated by public TCR beta signatures.

The ends were cut back, 4 bases at V and 4 bases at J, with 14 bases in the middle. The CDR3 is 14 amino acids. Germline V gene data show CDR1 as SGHNT and CDR2 as YYREEE (reference sequence). TCRdb reanalysed the reads using MiXCR and keeps one entry per CDR3 protein. The sample includes 150,000 to 200,000 distinct CDR3 sequences, roughly 27% of them seen just once. General study results and limits: Summed frequency of public TCR beta families distinguished CMV carriers with the relevant HLA.

As to this clonotype: As yet, its antigen is unknown.

The sequence was collected from a human donor in good health (CMV status not recorded). Some clones in this sample may be carry-over from other donors' samples. The sequenced sample consisted of PBMCs. J is TRBJ1-2 and V is TRBV5-4; D gene unclear. As DNA, the CDR3 is TGTGCCAGCAGCCCGGTCCGCCCGGGCTATGGCTACACCTTC. Translation gives CASSPVRPGYGYTF.